The TCR beta chain under discussion was sequenced for a study of cytomegalovirus exposure and HLA in healthy donors. Study at large: Unique TCRs from HLA-typed donors, about 78 million of them, were held in an early data release.

The CDR3 loop spans 15 amino acids. The germline V gene encodes CDR1 MNHEY and CDR2 SMNVEV (reference sequence). Trimming at V came to 2 bases and at J to 5 bases, leaving 4 bases not matched to a gene. The PCR was carried out with 60 Vbeta primers and 13 Jbeta primers. Measured with immunoSEQ multiplex PCR; TCRdb has only the in-frame clones, and not every one. The sample contains about 260,000 clones, 84% of which appear only once. This chain links TRBV27 with TRBJ2-2; 8 nucleotides line up with TRBD2. The sample comprised PBMCs. This clonotype was sampled from a woman aged 40 to 50 in good health and CMV-seropositive. This chain's CDR3 is CASSLAGGETGELFF. CDR3 sequence (DNA): TGTGCCAGCAGTTTAGCGGGAGGAGAAACCGGGGAGCTGTTTTTT.